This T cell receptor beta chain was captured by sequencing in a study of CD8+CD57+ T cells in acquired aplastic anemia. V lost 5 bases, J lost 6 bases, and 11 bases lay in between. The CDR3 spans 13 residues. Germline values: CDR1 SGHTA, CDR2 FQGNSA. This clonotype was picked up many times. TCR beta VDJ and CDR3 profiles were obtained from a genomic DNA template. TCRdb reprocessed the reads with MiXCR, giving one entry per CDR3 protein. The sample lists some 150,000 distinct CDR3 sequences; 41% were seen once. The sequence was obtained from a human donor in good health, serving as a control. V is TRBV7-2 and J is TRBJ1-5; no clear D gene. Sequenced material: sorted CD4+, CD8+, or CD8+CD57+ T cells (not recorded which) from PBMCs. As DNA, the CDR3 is TGTGCCAGCAGCGCCCACATTAGTCAGCCCCAGCATTTT. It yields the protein CASSAHISQPQHF.